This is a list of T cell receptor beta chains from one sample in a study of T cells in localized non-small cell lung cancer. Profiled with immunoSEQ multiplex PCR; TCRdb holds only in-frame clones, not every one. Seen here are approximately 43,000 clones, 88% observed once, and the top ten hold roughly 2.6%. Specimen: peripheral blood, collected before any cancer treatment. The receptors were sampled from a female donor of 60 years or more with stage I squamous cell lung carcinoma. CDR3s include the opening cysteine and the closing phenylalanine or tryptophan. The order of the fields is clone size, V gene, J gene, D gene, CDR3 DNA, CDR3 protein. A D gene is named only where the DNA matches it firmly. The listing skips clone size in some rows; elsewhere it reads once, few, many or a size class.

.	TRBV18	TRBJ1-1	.	TGTGCCAGCTCACCATCCCCCGGCGACACTGAAGCTTTCTTT	CASSPSPGDTEAFF
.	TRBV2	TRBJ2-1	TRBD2	TGTGCCAGCGTAGTAGCGGGAGTCGGCAATGAGCAGTTCTTC	CASVVAGVGNEQFF
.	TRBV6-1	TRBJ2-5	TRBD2	TGTGCCAGCAGTGAAGCGTTTTTAGCGGGGAGGAGGGTTGGGGAGACCCAGTACTTC	CASSEAFLAGRRVGETQYF
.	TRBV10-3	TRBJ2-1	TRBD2	TGTGCCATCAGCCTTAGCGGGAGTTTAAATGAGCAGTTCTTC	CAISLSGSLNEQFF
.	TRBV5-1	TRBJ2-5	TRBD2	TGCGCCAGCAGCTCAGGGGTAGCGGGATCGAAGACCCAGTACTTC	CASSSGVAGSKTQYF
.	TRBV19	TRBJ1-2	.	TGTGCCAGTAGTATGACGGGGTTAACTAACTATGGCTACACCTTC	CASSMTGLTNYGYTF
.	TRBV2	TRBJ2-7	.	TGTGCCAGCACCTTGGCCCAGACCTACGAGCAGTACTTC	CASTLAQTYEQYF
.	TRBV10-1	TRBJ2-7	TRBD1	TGCGCCAGCAGTGGGGTGGGAATACGGACAGGGATCGACGAGCAGTACTTC	CASSGVGIRTGIDEQYF
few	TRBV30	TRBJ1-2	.	TGTGCCTGGTACCCGGGACTTATGCTTTCTAACTATGGCTACACCTTC	CAWYPGLMLSNYGYTF
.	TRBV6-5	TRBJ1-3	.	TGTGCCAGCAGGGAACGGGGGGCTTATGGAAACACCATATATTTT	CASRERGAYGNTIYF
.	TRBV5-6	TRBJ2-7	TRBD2	TGTGCCAGCAGCGCCACTAGCGGGACACTCTACGAGCAGTACTTC	CASSATSGTLYEQYF
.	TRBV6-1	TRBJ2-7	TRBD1	TGTGCCAGCAGTGAGGCGGACAGGGGGCTCTACGAGCAGTACTTC	CASSEADRGLYEQYF
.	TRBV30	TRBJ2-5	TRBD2	TGTGCCTGGAGTGCGGCGAGCGCGGGAGGAGAGACCCAGTACTTC	CAWSAASAGGETQYF
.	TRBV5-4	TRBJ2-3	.	TGTGCCAGCAGCTTGGCGTCTGGGGGGATTACAGATACGCAGTATTTT	CASSLASGGITDTQYF
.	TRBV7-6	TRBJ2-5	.	TGTGCCAGCAGCTTATTCCAAGAGACCCAGTACTTC	CASSLFQETQYF
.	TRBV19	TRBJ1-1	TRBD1	TGTGCCAGTAGTATCCAGGGGGGGCGGGCGCCTGAAGCTTTCTTT	CASSIQGGRAPEAFF
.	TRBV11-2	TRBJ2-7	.	TGTGCCAGCACCCCGACACCCAGCTCCTACGAGCAGTACTTC	CASTPTPSSYEQYF
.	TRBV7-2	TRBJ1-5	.	TGTGCCAGCAGCTCAAACGGCGGGGAGCCCCAGCATTTT	CASSSNGGEPQHF
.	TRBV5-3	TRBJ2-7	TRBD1	TGTGCCAGAAGCTTGGTGGACAGGGTAGGGGAGCAGTACTTC	CARSLVDRVGEQYF
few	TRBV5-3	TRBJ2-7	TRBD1	TGTGCCAGAAGCTTGGTGAGTGGGGGACAGGGGATAGTAAGAGGGACCTACGAGCAGTACTTC	CARSLVSGGQGIVRGTYEQYF
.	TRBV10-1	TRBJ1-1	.	TGCGCCAGCAGTGAGTCAGGATTGAACACTGAAGCTTTCTTT	CASSESGLNTEAFF
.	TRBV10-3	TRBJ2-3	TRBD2	TGTGCCATCAGTGACGGGACTAGCGGGAGCACAGATACGCAGTATTTT	CAISDGTSGSTDTQYF
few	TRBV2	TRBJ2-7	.	TGTGCCAGCACCGAGGAGGGCCAGGGGGAAAGCGAGCAGTACTTC	CASTEEGQGESEQYF
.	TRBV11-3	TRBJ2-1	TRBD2	TGTGCCAGCAGCTCCGGACTAGCTGGGTACAATGAGCAGTTCTTC	CASSSGLAGYNEQFF
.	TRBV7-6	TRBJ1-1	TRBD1	TGTGCCAGCAGAGACAGGGTGGGGATTAGCGCAACTTTCTTT	CASRDRVGISATFF
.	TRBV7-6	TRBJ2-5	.	TGTGCCAGCAGCTGGAGCGACCCAGACACAAAAGAGACCCAGTACTTC	CASSWSDPDTKETQYF
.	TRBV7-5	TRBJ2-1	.	TGTGTCAGAAGCTTGTTCCCGGGCACTCCGGACAATGAGCAGTTCTTC	CVRSLFPGTPDNEQFF
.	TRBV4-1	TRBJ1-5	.	TGCGCCAGCAGCCAAGCCCCCCCGGGCAATCAGCCCCAGCATTTT	CASSQAPPGNQPQHF
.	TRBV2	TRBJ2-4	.	TGTGCCAGCAGGGAAAAGGGAACAGGGCGTAAGAACATTCAGTACTTC	CASREKGTGRKNIQYF
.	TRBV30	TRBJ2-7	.	TGTGCCTGGAGTGCTAGATACGAGCAGTACTTC	CAWSARYEQYF
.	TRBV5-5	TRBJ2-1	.	TGTGCCAGCAGCAGAGGGGCCTTCGACGATGAGCAGTTCTTC	CASSRGAFDDEQFF
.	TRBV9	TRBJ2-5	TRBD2	TGTGCCAGCAGCGTGGGGGGACTAGCGGGTACGGAGACCCAGTACTTC	CASSVGGLAGTETQYF
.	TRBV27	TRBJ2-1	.	TGTGCCAGCAGCTGGGGGGGGGCGGGGAACAATGAGCAGTTCTTC	CASSWGGAGNNEQFF
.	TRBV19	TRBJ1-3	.	TGTGCCAGTAGTATCCAGATATCTGGAAACACCATATATTTT	CASSIQISGNTIYF
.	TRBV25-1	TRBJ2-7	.	TGTGCCAGCAGTCCTCGGGGTACCACCTACGAGCAGTACTTC	CASSPRGTTYEQYF
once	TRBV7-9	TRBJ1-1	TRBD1	TGTGCCAGCAGTTTAGTACAGGGGGAGGGCACTGAAGCTTTCTTT	CASSLVQGEGTEAFF
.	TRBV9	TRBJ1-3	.	TGTGCCAGCAGCGTAGGGAACTCTGGAAACACCATATATTTT	CASSVGNSGNTIYF
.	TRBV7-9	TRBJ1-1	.	TGTGCCAGCAGCCCCCAGGGGAGTCAGAACACTGAAGCTTTCTTT	CASSPQGSQNTEAFF
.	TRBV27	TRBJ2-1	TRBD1	TGTGCCAGCAGCCTGACAGGGAGCTCCTACAATGAGCAGTTCTTC	CASSLTGSSYNEQFF
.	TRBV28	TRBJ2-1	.	TGTGCCAGCCTCCCCCCCGGGGGCAATGAGCAGTTCTTC	CASLPPGGNEQFF
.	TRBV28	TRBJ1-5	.	TGTGCCAGCAGTTTGGGGGGGCCCCGCAATCAGTCCCAGCATTTT	CASSLGGPRNQSQHF
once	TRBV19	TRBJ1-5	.	TGTGCCAGTAGTATCCCTGGCAATCAGCCCCAGCATTTT	CASSIPGNQPQHF
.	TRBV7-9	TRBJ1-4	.	TGTGCCAGCAGCTTAAAAGGGGCAGGTCTCCCTAATGAAAAACTGTTTTTT	CASSLKGAGLPNEKLFF
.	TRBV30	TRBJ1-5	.	TGTGCCTGGAGTGTACGCCTTGGGGGGCCGAACCTCAGGGGTAGCAATCAGCCCCAGCATTTT	CAWSVRLGGPNLRGSNQPQHF
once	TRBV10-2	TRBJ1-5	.	TGCGCCAGCAGTGAGTCGGGGCTGAATCAGCCCCAGCATTTT	CASSESGLNQPQHF
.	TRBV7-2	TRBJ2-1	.	TGTGCCAGCAGCCCTCTAACTAGCAGCGATGAGCAGTTCTTC	CASSPLTSSDEQFF